This is a list of T cell receptor beta chains from one sample in a study of Ad26.COV2.S vaccination and SARS-CoV-2 variants. The method was immunoSEQ multiplex PCR; TCRdb's version includes in-frame clones alone and lacks a portion of them. The profile shows about 350,000 clones, 92% of them singletons. The sample in question was peripheral blood, obtained after recovery from COVID-19. These receptors were collected from a human donor who had recovered from COVID-19. The CDR3 runs from the conserved cysteine through the conserved F or W.

v_call: TRBV27
j_call: TRBJ1-5
cdr3_aa: CATGGGGDHQPQHF

v_call: TRBV6-5
j_call: TRBJ1-5
cdr3_aa: CASSPRGPDQPQHF

v_call: TRBV14
j_call: TRBJ2-7
cdr3_aa: CASSHPEGEQYF

v_call: TRBV7-2
j_call: TRBJ1-6
cdr3_aa: CASSLGFLNSPLHF

v_call: TRBV7-8
j_call: TRBJ2-7
cdr3_aa: CASSLVARGGGSYEQYF

v_call: TRBV2
j_call: TRBJ2-1
cdr3_aa: CASSSGLAGGPYNEQFF

v_call: TRBV19
j_call: TRBJ1-2
cdr3_aa: CASSARQGGNYGYTF

v_call: TRBV13
j_call: TRBJ2-7
cdr3_aa: CASSLRGDSYEQYF

v_call: TRBV18
j_call: TRBJ2-7
cdr3_aa: CASSSTRQGYEQYF

v_call: TRBV18
j_call: TRBJ2-6
cdr3_aa: CASSYLDRASPGANVLTF

v_call: TRBV27
j_call: TRBJ1-6
cdr3_aa: CASSSGPNSPLHF

v_call: TRBV4-2
j_call: TRBJ2-3
cdr3_aa: CASSQAPTDTQYF

v_call: TRBV5-8
j_call: TRBJ2-1
cdr3_aa: CASSVAGHNEQFF

v_call: TRBV29-1
j_call: TRBJ1-1
cdr3_aa: CSVGDPRHTEAFF

v_call: TRBV7-9
j_call: TRBJ1-2
cdr3_aa: CASSSGGEPRYGYTF

v_call: TRBV7-9
j_call: TRBJ2-7
cdr3_aa: CASSLSDGYEQYF

v_call: TRBV10-3
j_call: TRBJ2-6
cdr3_aa: CAISEPELALPRSGANVLTF

v_call: TRBV1
j_call: TRBJ1-3
cdr3_aa: CTSSIRDANSKGTIYF

v_call: TRBV2
j_call: TRBJ1-6
cdr3_aa: CASSPYNSPLHF

v_call: TRBV7-2
j_call: TRBJ2-7
cdr3_aa: CASSLAPVPGYEQYF

v_call: TRBV20-1
j_call: TRBJ1-2
cdr3_aa: CSASKGDYGYTF

v_call: TRBV5-1
j_call: TRBJ2-3
cdr3_aa: CASSLEGGTDTQYF

v_call: TRBV10-1
j_call: TRBJ2-5
cdr3_aa: CASSPTGVGETQYF

v_call: TRBV7-6
j_call: TRBJ2-1
cdr3_aa: CASSGRLAERYNEQFF

v_call: TRBV5-4
j_call: TRBJ1-1
cdr3_aa: CASSLPQGGGEAFF